These 9 T cell receptor beta chains were all obtained from the same sample, sequenced in a study of blood T cell repertoires in COVID-19. This table comes from immunoSEQ multiplex PCR, and its TCRdb copy is limited to in-frame clones, with some not included. The sample has some 340,000 clones; around 83% are singletons. The sequenced sample consisted of PBMCs or T cells enriched from blood (not recorded which). All receptors come from a woman aged 50 to 65 who had recovered from COVID-19.

The chain recombines TRBV5-1 with TRBJ1-1; possible D gene TRBD1, 5 bases. Trimming left V 5 bases short and J 6 bases short, with 17 bases between. Germline-derived CDR1 and CDR2 are SGHRS and YFSETQ. The CDR3 length is 14 residues. CDR3 sequence: CASREGLSYAEAFF. The CDR3 DNA is TGCGCCAGCAGAGAGGGACTCTCCTACGCTGAAGCTTTCTTT.

With regard to this clone: This sequence may be a read error, since a much larger clone differs from it by one base. The same CDR3 is also encoded by other DNA sequences in this sample. This rearrangement joins TRBV5-1 to TRBJ2-3; D is unclear. The V gene lost 5 bases and the J gene lost 0 bases, with 4 bases spanning the gap. CDR1 SGHRS and CDR2 YFSETQ come from the germline V gene. The CDR3 consists of 12 residues. CDR3 loop: CASSSSTDTQYF. The CDR3 region has the DNA TGCGCCAGCAGTTCAAGCACAGATACGCAGTATTTT.

This clone was seen only a few times. The chain carries TRBV27 and TRBJ1-2; 12 bases are a match to TRBD1. This CDR3 comprises 17 residues. The germline V gene encodes CDR1 MNHEY and CDR2 SMNVEV (reference sequence). V trimming: 5 bases; J trimming: 0 bases; junction bases outside the gene matches: 7. The CDR3 region has the DNA TGTGCCAGCAGTCCTGGGACAGGGGGCCACACTAACTATGGCTACACCTTC. This sequence encodes CASSPGTGGHTNYGYTF.

V and J are TRBV12-3 or TRBV12-4 and TRBJ2-3; D is ambiguous. V was pared by 7 bases and J by 6 bases, with 11 bases between. This CDR3 is built from 12 residues. The DNA of the CDR3 is TGTGCCAGCATGGGTGACTTGGATACGCAGTATTTT. This sequence encodes CASMGDLDTQYF.

This clone was seen a single time. The rearrangement uses TRBV28 and TRBJ1-6; 8 bases agree with TRBD1. This CDR3 region has 15 residues. Germline lookup yields CDR1 MDHEN and CDR2 SYDVKM. V was clipped by 7 bases and J by 7 bases; unmatched bases: 9. CDR3 amino acids: CASTLADRANSPLHF. Here the CDR3 DNA reads TGTGCCAGCACCCTCGCGGACAGGGCCAATTCACCCCTCCACTTT.

A note on this clone: The identical CDR3 is also encoded by other nucleotide sequences in the sample. The chain links TRBV6-5 to TRBJ1-6; D unclear. With 6 bases removed from V and 0 bases from J, the gap between germline ends came to 6 bases. Germline assignment: CDR1 MNHEY and CDR2 SVGAGI. CDR3 size: 14 residues. CDR3: CASRLSSYNSPLHF. CDR3 sequence (DNA): TGTGCCAGCAGGCTGAGCTCCTATAATTCACCCCTCCACTTT.

The chain recombines TRBV5-1 with TRBJ1-6, with 7 positions matching TRBD1. The CDR3 runs 17 residues. V shed 0 bases, J shed 10 bases, and the junction held 13 bases outside the gene matches. Germline lookup yields CDR1 SGHRS and CDR2 YFSETQ. This CDR3 reads CASSLGLLGQYASPLHF. For the CDR3, the DNA is TGCGCCAGCAGCTTGGGCCTTTTGGGACAGTATGCGTCACCCCTCCACTTT.

The chain carries TRBV29-1 and TRBJ1-1; D possibly corresponds to TRBD1 (5 bases). With 6 bases removed from V and 1 base from J, the gap between germline ends came to 15 bases. CDR1 is SQVTM, CDR2 ANQGSEA, per germline. The CDR3 is made up of 14 amino acids. In nucleotides, the CDR3 is TGCAGCGTCAATGGTAGACAGAGGAACACTGAAGCTTTCTTT. It is translated as CSVNGRQRNTEAFF.

There are a few counts of this clone. This sequence joins TRBV7-2 and TRBJ1-2; D remains ambiguous. This CDR3 has 15 amino acids. In germline, CDR1 is SGHTA, CDR2 FQGNSA. Trimming removed 6 bases at V and 2 bases at J, with 16 bases between. CDR3 coding DNA: TGTGCCAGCAGGCCTGAAGCAGGCGTGAACTATGGCTACACCTTC. It encodes CASRPEAGVNYGYTF.